The 9 T cell receptor beta chains given below trace back to one sample, sequenced in a study of T cells after yellow fever vaccination. TCRdb reprocessed the 5' RACE reads via MiXCR and lists one record per CDR3 protein. In the table there are 550,000 to 750,000 distinct CDR3 sequences, 13% of which are singletons. The sequences come from PBMCs, collected on the day of the yellow fever booster vaccination. The source is a man aged 25 to 40 who received the YFV17D yellow fever vaccine.

V usage is TRBV7-2 and J usage is TRBJ1-5; TRBD1 matches 12 bases. The CDR3 spans 15 residues. The germline V gene encodes CDR1 SGHTA and CDR2 FQGNSA. Trimming at V came to 4 bases and at J to 5 bases, leaving 3 bases not matched to a gene. CDR3 sequence (DNA): TGTGCCAGCAGCTACGGGACAGGGGGCTATCAGCCCCAGCATTTT. It codes for CASSYGTGGYQPQHF.

The chain is built from TRBV7-3 and TRBJ2-3; no firm D call. Germline CDR1 reads SGHTA; CDR2 reads FQGTGA. V lost 5 bases and J lost 0, with 12 bases in between. This CDR3 contains 15 residues. The CDR3 loop reads CASSRTDSSTDTQYF. The CDR3 DNA reads TGTGCCAGCAGCCGGACGGATTCTAGCACAGATACGCAGTATTTT.

CDR3 protein: CASSLDEAGSWEGTQYF. The CDR3 DNA reads as TGTGCCAGCAGCTTAGACGAGGCCGGGTCGTGGGAAGGTACGCAGTATTTT. This chain links TRBV7-9 with TRBJ2-3; D unclear. Germline CDR1 and CDR2: SEHNR and FQNEAQ (reference sequence). With 1 base removed from V and 8 bases from J, the gap between germline ends came to 22 bases. This CDR3 has 17 amino acids.

There are a few counts of this clonotype. This chain links TRBV7-2 with TRBJ2-5; 9 bases map to TRBD1. With V trimmed by 5 bases and J by 5 bases, 9 bases remained unmatched. The CDR3 loop spans 15 amino acids. CDR1 SGHTA and CDR2 FQGNSA come from the germline V gene. The CDR3 spells CASSPQGALVETQYF. CDR3 coding DNA: TGTGCCAGCAGCCCACAGGGGGCCCTAGTGGAGACCCAGTACTTC. Together with reference TRBV7-2 and TRBJ2-5, the CDR3 gives the full variable domain: GAGVSQSPSNKVTEKGKDVELRCDPISGHTALYWYRQSLGQGLEFLIYFQGNSAPDKSGLPSDRFSAERTGGSVSTLTIQRTQQEDSAVYLCASSPQGALVETQYFGPGTRLLVL.

The V and J genes are TRBV5-1 and TRBJ2-2, with D tentatively TRBD1 or TRBD2 (5 bases each). The CDR3 runs to 14 residues. The germline CDR1 and CDR2 sequences are SGHRS and YFSETQ. Between the trimmed V and J ends, which lost 2 bases and 6 bases, there was a span of 11 bases. CDR3 residues: CASSLRGESGELFF. The CDR3 bases are TGCGCCAGCAGCTTACGAGGGGAATCCGGGGAGCTGTTTTTT.

The chain couples TRBV6-1 to TRBJ2-1; 13 nucleotides match TRBD2. The CDR3 runs to 13 residues. With 6 bases clipped from V and 10 bases from J, the junction kept 3 bases outside the gene matches. Germline V gene lookup returns CDR1 MNHNS and CDR2 SASEGT. The CDR3 DNA reads TGTGCCAGCAGGGTGGGACTAGCGGGAGAGCAGTTCTTC. It codes for CASRVGLAGEQFF.

The V and J genes are TRBV12-3 or TRBV12-4 and TRBJ1-6, with TRBD1 as a possible D gene (5 bases). This CDR3 has 16 residues. Trimming took 2 bases from V and 9 from J, leaving 17 bases between them. This CDR3 is CASSLTQGGLGSPLHF. DNA of the CDR3: TGTGCCAGCAGTTTAACGCAGGGCGGTCTCGGTTCACCCCTCCACTTT.

This clonotype was detected only a few times. The chain's CDR3 is CASQGLGYNEQFF. The CDR3 region has the DNA TGTGCCAGTCAGGGGTTAGGTTACAATGAGCAGTTCTTC. The chain is built from TRBV27 and TRBJ2-1; maybe TRBD1 (6 bases). Trimming pared 9 bases from V and 4 bases from J, leaving 13 bases between. Looked up from germline, CDR1 is MNHEY and CDR2 is SMNVEV (reference sequence). The CDR3 consists of 13 residues.

A few counts support this clonotype. The chain carries TRBV11-2 and TRBJ2-2; the D gene is possibly TRBD1 (6 bases). The V end lost 5 bases, the J end lost 6 bases, and 13 bases lay between the germline ends. The CDR3 is made up of 14 amino acids. In germline, CDR1 is SGHAT, CDR2 FQNNGV. As DNA, the CDR3 is TGTGCCAGCAGCGCCCGGACAGTTGCCGGGGAGCTGTTTTTT. Its translation: CASSARTVAGELFF.